What follows are 5 T cell receptor beta chains derived from one specimen sequenced in a study of OX40 agonist ivuxolimab in advanced cancers. The repertoire was sequenced with immunoSEQ multiplex PCR; TCRdb's copy has only in-frame clones and lacks some. Counted here are 100,000 or so clones, around 96% occurring once; the ten biggest clones make up about 2%. Sequencing was performed on CD4+ or CD8+ T cells sorted from blood, taken in a trial of the OX40 agonist ivuxolimab. The receptor set was obtained from an adult with an advanced solid tumor such as melanoma, head and neck, liver or kidney cancer.

The CDR3 nucleotides are TGCGCCAGCAGCCAAGGACAACAAGCCTACGAGCAGTACTTC. It yields the protein CASSQGQQAYEQYF. The chain has TRBV4-1 and TRBJ2-7; D is ambiguous. Germline V gives CDR1 MGHRA, CDR2 YSYEKL. Between the trimmed V and J ends, which lost 1 base and 2 bases, there was a span of 9 bases. The CDR3 covers 14 residues.

The genes are TRBV5-4 and TRBJ2-3; 10 nucleotides align to TRBD2. The CDR3 is 16 amino acids. CDR1 SGHNT and CDR2 YYREEE come from the germline V gene (reference sequence). J gave up 0 bases and V 4 bases, and 5 bases lay outside the gene matches. The DNA for the CDR3 is TGTGCCAGCAGCCCGGTAGCGGGGGGAAGCACAGATACGCAGTATTTT. Amino acids: CASSPVAGGSTDTQYF. Full variable domain (outside the CDR3, taken from reference TRBV5-4 and TRBJ2-3): ETGVTQSPTHLIKTRGQQVTLRCSSQSGHNTVSWYQQALGQGPQFIFQYYREEENGRGNFPPRFSGLQFPNYSSELNVNALELDDSALYLCASSPVAGGSTDTQYFGPGTRLTVL.

This clone has only one observation. This rearrangement joins TRBV27 to TRBJ1-5; 11 bases match TRBD1. This CDR3 region has 15 residues. V was clipped by 5 bases and J by 7 bases; unmatched bases: 7. Looked up from germline, CDR1 is MNHEY and CDR2 is SMNVEV (reference sequence). Written as DNA, the CDR3 is TGTGCCAGCAGTGGACAGGGGGCGAAATTACAGCCCCAGCATTTT. Protein sequence: CASSGQGAKLQPQHF.

As DNA, the CDR3 is TGTGCCAGCAGTTATGGCAAAACCTATGGCTACACCTTC. Its translation: CASSYGKTYGYTF. The rearrangement links TRBV6-5 to TRBJ1-2; D gene unclear. CDR3 length equals 13 residues. The ends were cut back, 3 bases at V and 4 bases at J, with 9 bases in the middle. In germline, CDR1 is MNHEY, CDR2 SVGAGI.

The chain recombines TRBV19 with TRBJ2-3; 7 bases match TRBD2. The CDR3 totals 15 residues. The V gene end was trimmed by 8 bases and the J gene end by 3 bases; junction bases not matched to a gene: 11. CDR1 is LNHDA and CDR2 is SQIVND in the germline V gene (reference sequence). The CDR3 DNA follows: TGTGCCAGTTCCCCCGGACTGGGGGGGACAGATACGCAGTATTTT. Translating it yields CASSPGLGGTDTQYF.